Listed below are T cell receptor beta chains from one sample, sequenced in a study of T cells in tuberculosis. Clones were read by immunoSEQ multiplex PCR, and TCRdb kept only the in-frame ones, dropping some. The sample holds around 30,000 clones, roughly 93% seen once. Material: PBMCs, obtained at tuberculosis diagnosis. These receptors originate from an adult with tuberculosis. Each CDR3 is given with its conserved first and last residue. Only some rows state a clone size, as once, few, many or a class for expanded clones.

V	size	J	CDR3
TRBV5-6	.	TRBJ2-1	CAAGDRTYNEQFF
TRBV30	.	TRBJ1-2	CAWSRRTGSSYGYTF
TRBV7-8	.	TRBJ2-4	CASSLAEVRDSFTLAKNIQYF
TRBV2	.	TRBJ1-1	CASIIGEMNTEAFF
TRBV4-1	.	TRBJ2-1	CASSQAGFLSSYNEQFF
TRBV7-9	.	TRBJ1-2	CASSSSETGRGGYTF
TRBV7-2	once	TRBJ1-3	CASSPAIQGGNTIYF
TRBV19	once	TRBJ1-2	CASSIRQRAGLIINYGYTF
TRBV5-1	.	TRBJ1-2	CASSQGTQGDGYTF
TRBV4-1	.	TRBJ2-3	CASSLDGGTDTQYF
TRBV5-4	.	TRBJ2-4	CALFTQGAAKNIQYF
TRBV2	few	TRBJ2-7	CASSVDGGYEQYF
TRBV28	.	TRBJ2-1	CASRGSDSGRNNEQFF
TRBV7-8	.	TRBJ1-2	CASSPSGTEDYGYTF
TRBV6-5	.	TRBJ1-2	CASSALGQGDGYTF
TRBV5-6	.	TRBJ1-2	CASSLKSLNYGYTF
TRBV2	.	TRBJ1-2	CAGRVPRSLQSGDGYTF
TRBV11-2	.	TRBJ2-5	CASSPVVRGPGVETQYF
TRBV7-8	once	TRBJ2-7	CASSLSPDYEQYF
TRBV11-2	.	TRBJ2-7	CASSTQTDPYEQYF
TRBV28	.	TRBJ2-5	CASSRQGGTQYF
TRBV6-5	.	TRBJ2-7	CASSYGDRVANEQYF
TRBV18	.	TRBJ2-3	CASSQGYADTQYF
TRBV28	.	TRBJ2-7	CASSFQGHMSYEQYF
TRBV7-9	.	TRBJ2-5	CASSPSLPRGQETQYF
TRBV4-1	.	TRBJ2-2	CASSRNSGTSGAANTGELFF
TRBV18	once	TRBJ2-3	CASSLGLAPVSTDTQYF
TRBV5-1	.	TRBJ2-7	CASSLAQGAYEQYF
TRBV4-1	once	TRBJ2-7	CASSQERDTAYEQYF
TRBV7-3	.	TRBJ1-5	CASSPGPYQPQHF
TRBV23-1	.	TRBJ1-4	CASSQFFWFGRNEKLFF
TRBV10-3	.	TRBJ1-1	CAAGDSINTEAFF